Below, one TCR beta chain is given with its context. It was at deep level that the assay was run. Generated by immunoSEQ multiplex PCR, the TCRdb table keeps only in-frame clones and is missing some. The sample lists over 2 million clones, around 95% occurring once. From germline, CDR1 is MDHEN and CDR2 SYDVKM. The CDR3 consists of 15 residues. Deletions cut 4 bases from V and 0 bases from J, with 10 bases between. The source of the sample is a study of shared clonotypes between healthy human individuals. The V gene is TRBV28, the J gene TRBJ2-4, with D possibly being TRBD1 (6 bases). This sequence was found in a man aged 18 to 29 in good health. Sequencing was carried out using naive CD4+ T cells sorted from blood. Subset noted: CD45RA+ positively selected. The DNA of the CDR3 is TGTGCCAGCAGTTCAGGGGAATTAGCCAAAAACATTCAGTACTTC. It translates to CASSSGELAKNIQYF.